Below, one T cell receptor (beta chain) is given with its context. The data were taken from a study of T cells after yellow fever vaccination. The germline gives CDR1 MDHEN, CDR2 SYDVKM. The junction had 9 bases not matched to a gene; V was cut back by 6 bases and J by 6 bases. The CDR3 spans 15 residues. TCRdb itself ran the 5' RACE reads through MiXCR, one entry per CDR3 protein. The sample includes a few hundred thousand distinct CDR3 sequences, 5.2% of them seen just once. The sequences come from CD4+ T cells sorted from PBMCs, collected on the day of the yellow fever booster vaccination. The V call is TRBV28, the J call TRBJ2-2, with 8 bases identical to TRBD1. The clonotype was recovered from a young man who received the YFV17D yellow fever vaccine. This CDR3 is CASSKWTGSPGELFF. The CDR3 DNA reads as TGTGCCAGCAGCAAATGGACAGGGAGCCCCGGGGAGCTGTTTTTT.